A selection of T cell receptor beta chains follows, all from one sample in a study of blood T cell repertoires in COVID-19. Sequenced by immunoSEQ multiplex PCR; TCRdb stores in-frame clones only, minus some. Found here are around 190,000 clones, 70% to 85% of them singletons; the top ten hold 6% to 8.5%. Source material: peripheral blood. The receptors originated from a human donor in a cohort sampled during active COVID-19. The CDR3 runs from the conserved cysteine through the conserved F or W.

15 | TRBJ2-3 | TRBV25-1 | CASSEFSRSTDTQYF
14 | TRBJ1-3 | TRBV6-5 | CASSLDRRGNTIYF
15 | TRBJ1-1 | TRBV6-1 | CASSEQAGERPEAFF
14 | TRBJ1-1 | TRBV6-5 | CASRAPTGNTEAFF
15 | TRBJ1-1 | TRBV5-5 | CASSERQYMNTEAFF
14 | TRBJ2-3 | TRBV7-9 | CATPGLQGPDTQYF
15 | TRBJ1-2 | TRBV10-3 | CAISEAQGGYYGYTF
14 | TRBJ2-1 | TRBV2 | CASKGLASYNEQFF
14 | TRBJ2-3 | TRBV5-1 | CASSFSGITDTQYF
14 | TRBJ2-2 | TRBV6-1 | CASSESTATGELFF
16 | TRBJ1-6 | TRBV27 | CASSLFGETYNSPLHF
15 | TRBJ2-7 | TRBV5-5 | CASSLATQGVYEQYF
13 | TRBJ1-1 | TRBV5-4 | CASSGSGGTEAFF
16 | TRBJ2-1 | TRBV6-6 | CASSSPTDRSYNEQFF
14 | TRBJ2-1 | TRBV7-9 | CASSLVSRGTSPFF
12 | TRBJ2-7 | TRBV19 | CATRNVGGEQYF
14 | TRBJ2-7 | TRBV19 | CASSRNGDNYEQYF
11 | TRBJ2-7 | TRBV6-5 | CASSNSYEQYF
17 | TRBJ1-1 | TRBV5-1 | CASSPSGGPRMNTEAFF
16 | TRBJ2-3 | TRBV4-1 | CASSQGRLAGFGTQYF
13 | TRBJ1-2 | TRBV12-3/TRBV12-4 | CASSLTRGSGYTF
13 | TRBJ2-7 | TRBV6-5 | CASSSRHAYEQYF
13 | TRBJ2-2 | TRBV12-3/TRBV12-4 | CASGGRVAGELFF
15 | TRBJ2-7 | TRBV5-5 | CASSLSQGDWYEQYF
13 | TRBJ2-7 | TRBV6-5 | CASAPGQVYEQYF
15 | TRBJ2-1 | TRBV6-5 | CASSHGVGVHNEQFF
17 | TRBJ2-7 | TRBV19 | CASSLGTSGGSSYEQYF
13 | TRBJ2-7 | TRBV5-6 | CASSLGGGYEQYF
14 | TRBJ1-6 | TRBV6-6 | CASRRDRGNSPLHF
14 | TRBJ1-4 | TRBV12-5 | CASGSSGTNEKLFF
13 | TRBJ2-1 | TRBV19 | CASSIGTHNEQFF
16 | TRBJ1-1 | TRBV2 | CASTASGSLTGPEAFF
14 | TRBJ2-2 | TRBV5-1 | CASTATGGTGELFF
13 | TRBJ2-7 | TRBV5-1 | CASSLKDLTGLYF
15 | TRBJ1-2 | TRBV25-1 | CASSEVSGRGYGYTF
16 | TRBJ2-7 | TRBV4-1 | CASSPNAGIPSYEQYF
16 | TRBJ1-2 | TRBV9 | CASSPRGTGVNYGYTF
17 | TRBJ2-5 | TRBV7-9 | CASSSVYGQGLIETQYF
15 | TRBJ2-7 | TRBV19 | CASSTTGTGGHEQYF
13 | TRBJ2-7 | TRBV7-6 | CASSFGGDYEQYF
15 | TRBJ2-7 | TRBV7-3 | CASSLALAGGPEQYF
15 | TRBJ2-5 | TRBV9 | CASSVVGGTQETQYF
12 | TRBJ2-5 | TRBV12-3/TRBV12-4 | CASKRTEETQYF
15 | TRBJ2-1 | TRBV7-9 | CASSLQGSILNEQFF
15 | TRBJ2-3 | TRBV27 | CASSFGSGGQGTQYF
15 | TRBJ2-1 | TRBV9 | CASSREAGATNEQFF
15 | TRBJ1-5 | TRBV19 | CASSIPVAGGQPQHF
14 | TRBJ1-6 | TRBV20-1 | CSASPGTTNSPLHF
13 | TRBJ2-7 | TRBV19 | CASSAQISYEQYF
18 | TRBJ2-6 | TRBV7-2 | CASSSTSGGRSGANVLTF
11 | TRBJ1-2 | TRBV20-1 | CSASGTDGYTF
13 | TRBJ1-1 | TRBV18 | CASSKTGSTEAFF